The sequence of this T cell receptor (beta chain) was determined in a study of T cells in Graves' hyperthyroidism and ophthalmopathy. Patients were excluded because of uncontrolled infection, other autoimmune disease, pregnancy or lactation. A roughly 9.3 ml volume of fresh peripheral blood provided the PBMCs. Study-wide findings and caveats: Progression to ophthalmopathy was predicted a median of roughly seven months early. Classification by a 13 V-J model distinguished ophthalmopathy from stable hyperthyroidism.

RNA transcripts served as the template for amplifying TCR beta CDR3 regions. The HTBI primer set was used in a first-round RT-PCR of the TCR CDR3. MiXCR was run by TCRdb on the multiplex PCR reads, yielding one entry per CDR3 protein. Of approximately 250,000 distinct CDR3 sequences detected, around 25% appear once; the ten largest clones hold approximately 32%. A word on this clonotype: The antigen remains unidentified.

V trimming: 8 bases; J trimming: 5 bases; junction bases outside the gene matches: 11. This CDR3 contains 14 residues. Germline V gene lookup returns CDR1 SGHTA and CDR2 FQGNSA. This receptor was taken from a woman in her 40s with Graves' ophthalmopathy. Sequenced input: blood. This sequence joins TRBV7-2 and TRBJ1-2; 7 bases agree with TRBD1. The CDR3 DNA sequence: TGTGCCAGCCAGATGACAGGGCGAATATATGGCTACACCTTC. Amino acids: CASQMTGRIYGYTF.